A single sample is the source of the 20 T cell receptor beta chains below, sequenced in a study of T cells in Graves' hyperthyroidism and ophthalmopathy. Amplification of TCR beta CDR3 regions was performed using RNA transcripts as template. TCR CDR3 regions were first amplified by RT-PCR with HTBI primers. One entry per CDR3 protein, called by TCRdb with MiXCR from the multiplex PCR reads. This sample carries about 620,000 distinct CDR3 sequences, roughly 15% of them seen once, and the ten largest clones take 3% to 4.5%. The sample was blood. The receptor source for this set is a woman in her twenties or thirties with Graves' hyperthyroidism.

A few counts support this clonotype. The CDR3 here is CASSLDGGGDQPQHF. CDR3 DNA sequence: TGTGCCAGCAGCTTGGATGGCGGGGGCGATCAGCCCCAGCATTTT. The V call is TRBV5-4, the J call TRBJ1-5, with D perhaps matching TRBD1 (6 bases). V dropped 0 bases and J dropped 5 bases, with 12 bases sitting between them. CDR3 length: 15 amino acids. Looked up from germline, CDR1 is SGHNT and CDR2 is YYREEE (reference sequence).

Ten or more counts support this clonotype. V usage is TRBV7-8 and J usage is TRBJ1-1, with D perhaps matching TRBD1 (6 bases). Per germline, CDR1 SGHVS and CDR2 FQNEAQ. This CDR3 has 14 amino acids. V was trimmed by 8 bases and J by 1 base, leaving 14 bases between them. The CDR3 sequence is CASGDRFRNTEAFF. The CDR3 bases are TGTGCCAGCGGAGACAGGTTCCGGAACACTGAAGCTTTCTTT.

The J gene is TRBJ1-5, the V gene TRBV19; no definite D call. The CDR3 runs to 14 residues. With 4 bases removed from V and 1 base from J, the gap between germline ends came to 8 bases. CDR1 is LNHDA and CDR2 is SQIVND in the germline V gene (reference sequence). The CDR3 is CASSKVGSNQPQHF. The CDR3 bases are TGTGCCAGTAGTAAAGTCGGAAGCAATCAGCCCCAGCATTTT.

This clonotype was recorded a few times. The V gene is TRBV3-1, the J gene TRBJ1-1, with a possible D match to TRBD1 (6 bases). The V gene lost 3 bases and the J gene lost 11 bases, with 16 bases spanning the gap. Germline CDR1 is LGHDT and CDR2 is YNNKEL (reference sequence). The CDR3 contains 13 residues. The CDR3 region is CASSHDRPQGAFF. The CDR3 DNA follows: TGTGCCAGCAGCCATGACCGGCCCCAGGGGGCTTTCTTT.

The chain is built from TRBV5-5 and TRBJ2-5, with D unclear. With 0 bases removed from V and 7 bases from J, the gap between germline ends came to 13 bases. This CDR3 region has 14 residues. The germline gives CDR1 SGHKS, CDR2 YYEKEE (reference sequence). In DNA form, the CDR3 reads TGTGCCAGCAGCTTGGAAGGACCAGCAGGGACCCAGTACTTC. This encodes CASSLEGPAGTQYF.

This clonotype was recorded at least ten times. The chain links TRBV28 to TRBJ2-6; no clear D gene. Germline CDR1 and CDR2: MDHEN and SYDVKM. Trimming left V 2 bases short and J 1 base short, with 3 bases between. This CDR3 comprises 14 residues. The CDR3 loop reads CASSLASGANVLTF. DNA of the CDR3: TGTGCCAGCAGTTTAGCTTCTGGGGCCAACGTCCTGACTTTC.

The chain is built from TRBV27 and TRBJ1-2; D is perhaps TRBD1 (5 bases). Germline assignment: CDR1 MNHEY and CDR2 SMNVEV (reference sequence). The V and J ends lost 4 bases and 4 bases respectively, with 16 bases between them. This CDR3 comprises 15 residues. The CDR3 sequence: CASSSRTGNAYGYTF. The DNA of the CDR3 is TGTGCCAGCAGTTCCCGCACAGGAAACGCCTATGGCTACACCTTC.

This clonotype was seen ten or more times. The rearrangement uses TRBV2 and TRBJ2-2; 9 bases align to TRBD2. Germline CDR1 and CDR2: SNHLY and FYNNEI. Unmatched junction bases numbered 6, after V lost 6 bases and J lost 4 bases. CDR3 length: 15 residues. The CDR3 region is CASSTGGRATGELFF. Written as DNA, the CDR3 is TGTGCCAGCAGCACGGGCGGGAGGGCCACCGGGGAGCTGTTTTTT.

This chain uses TRBV20-1 with TRBJ2-4; a weak D match, TRBD2 (5 bases). This CDR3 is built from 12 residues. Deletions cut 7 bases from V and 2 bases from J, with 9 bases between. Per the germline V gene, CDR1 is DFQATT and CDR2 is SNEGSKA (reference sequence). Here the CDR3 DNA reads TGCAGTGTTCCGGGATCCAAAAACATTCAGTACTTC. The encoded protein is CSVPGSKNIQYF.

The chain employs TRBV7-2 and TRBJ2-1, with 8 bases aligning to TRBD2. The CDR3 is 14 residues long. The germline V gene encodes CDR1 SGHTA and CDR2 FQGNSA. The V and J ends lost 5 bases and 7 bases, in that order; junction bases with no gene match: 7. The CDR3, as DNA: TGTGCCAGCAGCCCCGGGACTAGTATAAATGAGCAGTTCTTC. This sequence encodes CASSPGTSINEQFF.

There are many counts of this clonotype. The rearrangement joins TRBV7-2 to TRBJ2-4; possibly TRBD2 for D (5 bases). Germline V CDR1 and CDR2: SGHTA, FQGNSA. The ends were cut back, 5 bases at V and 5 bases at J, with 10 bases in the middle. The CDR3 runs to 13 residues. DNA of the CDR3: TGTGCCAGCAGCCCCGGGATAGAAAACATTCAGTACTTC. Residues: CASSPGIENIQYF.

The chain recombines TRBV12-3 or TRBV12-4 with TRBJ2-7, with 7 bases aligning to TRBD1. The CDR3 covers 14 residues. Germline trimming cut 5 bases from V and 5 bases from J; bases unmatched to any gene: 9. CDR3 protein: CASSRQGGDDEQYF. CDR3 DNA sequence: TGTGCCAGCAGTCGACAGGGTGGGGACGACGAGCAGTACTTC.

The chain combines TRBV2 with TRBJ2-5; TRBD1 is a possible D gene (8 bases). The V gene's germline CDR1 is SNHLY and CDR2 FYNNEI. Trimming shortened V by 5 bases and J by 3 bases, and 13 bases separated the two germline ends. The CDR3 has 14 amino acids. CDR3: CASSIQGGEETQYF. CDR3 in DNA: TGTGCCAGCAGTATACAGGGGGGGGAAGAGACCCAGTACTTC.

This clonotype was seen a few times. The V and J genes are TRBV7-2 and TRBJ2-1; D gene ambiguous. Trimming cost V 1 base and J 6 bases, with 13 bases left between them. This CDR3 spans 15 amino acids. CDR1 is SGHTA and CDR2 is FQGNSA in the germline V gene. CDR3 nucleotide sequence: TGTGCCAGCAGCTTAGAGCTTAGCTCACTCAATGAGCAGTTCTTC. This encodes CASSLELSSLNEQFF.

This clonotype was counted at least ten times. V and J are TRBV29-1 and TRBJ1-1, with a possible D match to TRBD1 (6 bases). There are 11 residues in the CDR3. Germline assignment: CDR1 SQVTM and CDR2 ANQGSEA. V was shortened by 6 bases and J by 6 bases, with 11 bases between the two germline ends. This CDR3 is CSVGRGAEAFF. CDR3 DNA: TGCAGCGTCGGCAGGGGTGCTGAAGCTTTCTTT.

Points on this clonotype: This is likely a read error, given that the CDR3 carries no conserved phenylalanine or tryptophan at its end. The V call is TRBV28, the J call TRBJ2-1; D might be TRBD1 (6 bases). Trimming cost V 7 bases and J 2 bases, with 15 bases left between them. This CDR3 has 15 residues. The germline V gene has CDR1 MDHEN and CDR2 SYDVKM. The CDR3: CASTSYRTAYNEQFS. CDR3 sequence (DNA): TGTGCCAGCACTTCATACCGGACAGCCTACAATGAGCAGTTCTCC.

This clonotype was seen at least ten times. The chain couples TRBV2 to TRBJ2-1, with D unclear. V was clipped by 1 base and J by 3 bases, with 7 bases between them. The CDR3 consists of 14 residues. Per the germline V gene, CDR1 is SNHLY and CDR2 is FYNNEI. The CDR3 protein is CASSEGRSYNEQFF. The CDR3 region has the DNA TGTGCCAGCAGTGAAGGGCGGAGCTACAATGAGCAGTTCTTC.

In this sample, this clonotype turned up many times. The chain employs TRBV11-2 and TRBJ2-1; 7 nucleotides align to TRBD2. In germline, CDR1 is SGHAT, CDR2 FQNNGV. The CDR3 totals 16 residues. Germline trimming cut 4 bases from V and 4 bases from J; bases unmatched to any gene: 10. The CDR3 DNA follows: TGTGCCAGCAGCTCCTATAGCGGGCCTAAGTACAATGAGCAGTTCTTC. It is translated as CASSSYSGPKYNEQFF.

This clonotype was counted a few times. This chain links TRBV4-1 with TRBJ2-1, with TRBD2 matching 9 bases. Germline CDR1 and CDR2: MGHRA and YSYEKL. Trimming removed 5 bases from V and 9 bases from J; junction bases left unmatched: 8. The CDR3 runs to 14 residues. CDR3 sequence (DNA): TGCGCCAGCAGCGCACCGGGACTAGCCACTGAGCAGTTCTTC. Its translation: CASSAPGLATEQFF.

This clonotype was observed a handful of times. This chain uses TRBV15 with TRBJ2-2; weak D call: TRBD1 (5 bases). The CDR3 is 14 residues long. V lost 0 bases and J lost 6, with 8 bases in between. Germline values: CDR1 LNHNV, CDR2 YYDKDF (reference sequence). The DNA for the CDR3 is TGTGCCACCAGCAGAGATAGGGGCGCCGGGGAGCTGTTTTTT. Protein product: CATSRDRGAGELFF.